This TCR beta chain emerged from a study of cytomegalovirus exposure and HLA in healthy donors. Researchers ran the PCR with 60 Vbeta and 13 Jbeta primers. Clones were sequenced by immunoSEQ multiplex PCR, and TCRdb holds only the in-frame ones, with some missing. This table holds 150,000 to 200,000 clones, 80% to 90% found once. Trimming took 10 bases from V and 0 from J, leaving 10 bases between them. The CDR3 runs 13 residues. CDR1 is ENHRY, CDR2 SYGVKD, per germline. Points from the study as a whole: TCR beta sequences reportedly predicted the HLA-A and HLA-B alleles of most subjects accurately. In a later analysis, TCR beta V- and J-gene trimming showed a link to a missense DCLRE1C variant.

With regard to this clone: Its matching antigen is unknown.

The TCR originated in a man between 18 and 29 years old in good health and CMV-seropositive. The V gene is TRBV10-3, the J gene TRBJ1-5; tentatively, D is TRBD1 (6 bases). Sequenced: PBMCs. CDR3 sequence reads: CATGQNSNQPQHF. CDR3 DNA sequence: TGTGCCACCGGACAGAATAGCAATCAGCCCCAGCATTTT.